Listed here are 16 T cell receptor beta chains from one sample, sequenced in a study of blood T cell repertoires in COVID-19. Profiling relied on immunoSEQ multiplex PCR, and the TCRdb table lists in-frame clones only, not all of them. The sample has fewer than 350,000 clones, about nine tenths seen once. The sample consisted of PBMCs or T cells enriched from blood (not recorded which). Every receptor here comes from a man aged 60 to 75 who had recovered from COVID-19.

The chain links TRBV6-5 to TRBJ2-7; 8 nucleotides line up with TRBD1. CDR3 length: 15 amino acids. The germline gives CDR1 MNHEY, CDR2 SVGAGI. V shed 2 bases, J shed 2 bases, and the junction held 5 bases outside the gene matches. In DNA form, the CDR3 reads TGTGCCAGCAGTTACGGGGGACAGGAGGCCTACGAGCAGTACTTC. Translating it yields CASSYGGQEAYEQYF.

The V call is TRBV7-6, the J call TRBJ2-3; 10 bases map to TRBD2. CDR1 is SGHVS, CDR2 FNYEAQ, per germline. The V and J ends lost 5 bases and 3 bases, in that order; junction bases with no gene match: 5. The CDR3 has 15 amino acids. The CDR3 sequence is CASSPVAGGTDTQYF. The CDR3 region has the DNA TGTGCCAGCAGCCCGGTAGCGGGAGGAACAGATACGCAGTATTTT.

This rearrangement joins TRBV27 to TRBJ2-1; D is possibly TRBD1 (5 bases). Germline-derived CDR1 and CDR2 are MNHEY and SMNVEV (reference sequence). V was clipped by 8 bases and J by 5 bases, with 19 bases between them. The CDR3 extends over 15 amino acids. CDR3 coding DNA: TGTGCCAGCGCCGCTCAGGGATTTGGGAACAATGAGCAGTTCTTC. It encodes CASAAQGFGNNEQFF.

The V and J genes are TRBV5-6 and TRBJ2-1; TRBD2 agrees at 8 bases. The CDR3 sequence is 15 residues long. Germline V lookup: CDR1 SGHDT, CDR2 YYEEEE. V trimming: 0 bases; J trimming: 8 bases; junction bases outside the gene matches: 7. The CDR3 loop reads CASSLEAAGGYEQFF. CDR3 DNA sequence: TGTGCCAGCAGCTTGGAGGCCGCGGGAGGCTATGAGCAGTTCTTC.

The chain joins TRBV4-2 to TRBJ1-2; unclear D gene. This CDR3 spans 14 amino acids. CDR1 is LGHNA and CDR2 is YNFKEQ in the germline V gene. The V and J ends lost 0 bases and 1 base respectively, with 6 bases between them. CDR3 residues: CASSQDKNNYGYTF. The CDR3 bases are TGTGCCAGCAGCCAAGACAAAAATAACTATGGCTACACCTTC.

V is TRBV19 and J is TRBJ2-7, with D possibly being TRBD2 (6 bases). The CDR3 sequence is 16 residues long. V lost 4 bases and J lost 5, with 21 bases in between. Germline loops: CDR1 LNHDA, CDR2 SQIVND (reference sequence). The CDR3 loop is CASSTLDGGRSHEQYF. CDR3 coding DNA: TGTGCCAGTAGTACCCTTGACGGAGGGAGGTCCCACGAGCAGTACTTC. The entire variable domain, with the rest obtained from reference TRBV19 and TRBJ2-7, is as follows: DGGITQSPKYLFRKEGQNVTLSCEQNLNHDAMYWYRQDPGQGLRLIYYSQIVNDFQKGDIAEGYSVSREKKESFPLTVTSAQKNPTAFYLCASSTLDGGRSHEQYFGPGTRLTVT.

The genes are TRBV5-1 and TRBJ2-2; a weak D match, TRBD2 (6 bases). The CDR3 spans 15 residues. Per germline, CDR1 SGHRS and CDR2 YFSETQ. Trimming removed 4 bases at V and 4 bases at J, with 14 bases between. The CDR3 coding sequence is TGCGCCAGCAGCCCCTGGCAGGGAGGCACCGGGGAGCTGTTTTTT. Its protein is CASSPWQGGTGELFF.

CDR3 loop: CASSQAGRSGGYTF. CDR3 coding DNA: TGTGCCAGCAGCCAAGCCGGCAGGTCGGGAGGCTACACCTTC. The gene calls are TRBV3-1 (or the pseudogene TRBV3-2) and TRBJ1-2; D is unclear. CDR1 is LGHDT and CDR2 is YNNKEL in the germline V gene (reference sequence). The V end was cut by 1 base, the J end by 8 bases, with 14 bases between. The CDR3 spans 14 residues.

The chain is built from TRBV24-1 and TRBJ2-5; 9 nucleotides line up with TRBD2. J lost 2 bases, V lost 4 bases, and 4 bases had no gene match. CDR1 and CDR2 from the germline V gene are KGHDR and SFDVKD. The CDR3 contains 15 residues. CDR3 nucleotides: TGTGCCACCAGTGACCCGCGGGAGGGTCAAGAGACCCAGTACTTC. Its translation: CATSDPREGQETQYF.

This chain connects TRBV11-2 to TRBJ2-4; 8 nucleotides agree with TRBD1. CDR1 SGHAT and CDR2 FQNNGV come from the germline V gene. Germline trimming cut 5 bases from V and 9 bases from J; bases unmatched to any gene: 12. The CDR3 consists of 15 residues. The CDR3 spells CASSTSGGGRVIQYF. Written as DNA, the CDR3 is TGTGCCAGCAGCACCTCAGGGGGCGGTAGGGTCATTCAGTACTTC.

The rearrangement uses TRBV7-9 and TRBJ2-1, with 12 bases identical to TRBD2. CDR1 and CDR2 (germline): SEHNR, FQNEAQ (reference sequence). The CDR3 covers 19 residues. Trimming cost V 5 bases and J 3 bases; bases outside gene matches: 14. CDR3 DNA sequence: TGTGCCAGCAGCCCCGACAACTTACTAGCGGGAGGCCGCTACAATGAGCAGTTCTTC. Its protein product is CASSPDNLLAGGRYNEQFF. The full variable domain, rest sourced from reference TRBV7-9 and TRBJ2-1, is DTGVSQNPRHKITKRGQNVTFRCDPISEHNRLYWYRQTLGQGPEFLTYFQNEAQLEKSRLLSDRFSAERPKGSFSTLEIQRTEQGDSAMYLCASSPDNLLAGGRYNEQFFGPGTRLTVL.

This rearrangement joins TRBV7-2 to TRBJ1-1; 8 bases are shared with TRBD1. The CDR3 runs to 17 residues. Germline V gene data show CDR1 as SGHTA and CDR2 as FQGNSA. Trimming removed 0 bases from V and 5 bases from J; junction bases left unmatched: 11. The CDR3 here is CASSLARTGGGWTEAFF. As DNA, the CDR3 is TGTGCCAGCAGCTTAGCGAGAACAGGGGGAGGGTGGACTGAAGCTTTCTTT.

CDR3 bases: TGTGCCAGCAGCCAGACAGGGGAAACTAATGAAAAACTGTTTTTT. This sequence encodes CASSQTGETNEKLFF. This rearrangement joins TRBV7-2 to TRBJ1-4; 8 bases fit TRBD1. The CDR3 extends over 15 amino acids. V lost 5 bases to trimming and J lost 1 base; unmatched junction nucleotides: 3. Germline-derived CDR1 and CDR2 are SGHTA and FQGNSA.

This clone showed up just a few times. This chain links TRBV13 with TRBJ1-1, with a possible D match to TRBD1 (5 bases). V dropped 3 bases and J dropped 0 bases, with 14 bases sitting between them. CDR3 length equals 16 residues. Germline V CDR1 and CDR2: PRHDT, FYEKMQ (reference sequence). The CDR3 loop is CASSFSSGGVNTEAFF. The DNA of the CDR3 is TGTGCCAGCAGCTTCTCCTCCGGGGGGGTGAACACTGAAGCTTTCTTT.

The V and J genes are TRBV23-1 and TRBJ2-7; 12 bases fit TRBD2. TRBV23-1 is an open reading frame whose function is uncertain. Trimming took 8 bases from V and 2 from J; bases not matched to a gene: 16. The CDR3 spans 18 residues. CDR3 DNA sequence: TGCGCCAGCCGCCTGTATCTATTGACTAGCGGGAGCCCCTACGAGCAGTACTTC. Residues: CASRLYLLTSGSPYEQYF.

The chain has TRBV14 and TRBJ1-4; no reliable D call. Germline loops: CDR1 SGHDN, CDR2 FVKESK. The CDR3 consists of 15 residues. Trimming cost V 4 bases and J 8 bases, with 17 bases left between them. CDR3 amino acids: CASSLTGSLREKLFF. The CDR3 DNA sequence: TGTGCCAGCAGCCTCACCGGGAGTCTAAGGGAAAAACTGTTTTTT.